The 12 T cell receptor beta chains below come from one sample, sequenced in a study of blood T cell repertoires in COVID-19 (TCRdb year 2020). The library relied on the immunoSEQ multiplex PCR assay. The immuneACCESS repertoire file appears here via TCRdb, limited to in-frame rearrangements. These files lack a portion of the clones; in checked studies, under half of the deficit traces to unresolved V genes, and the cause of the others is not known. The sample table holds about 140,000 clones, of which 79% were seen once. Clones ranked in the top ten supply about 3.6% of the sample. The material sequenced was peripheral blood. Receptors were obtained from a man aged 55-75 years with acute or convalescent COVID-19.

This clone appeared a single time. The J gene is TRBJ1-2, the V gene TRBV27, with D possibly TRBD1 on 5 matching bases. V was pared by 3 bases and J by 6 bases, with 11 bases between. The CDR3 extends over 13 amino acids. CDR1 and CDR2 from the germline V gene are MNHEY and SMNVEV (reference sequence). For the CDR3, the DNA is TGTGCCAGCAGTTTTGGAGGGGTGGATGGCTACACCTTC. Protein product: CASSFGGVDGYTF.

This sequence joins TRBV27 and TRBJ2-7; TRBD2 matches 10 bases. Germline V gene lookup returns CDR1 MNHEY and CDR2 SMNVEV (reference sequence). The CDR3 has 15 amino acids. V shed 3 bases, J shed 6 bases, and the junction held 8 bases outside the gene matches. CDR3 amino acids: CASSFISGRAGEQYF. CDR3 in DNA: TGTGCCAGCAGTTTCATCAGCGGGAGGGCCGGCGAGCAGTACTTC.

The chain uses TRBV24-1 and TRBJ2-1, with D perhaps TRBD2 (6 bases). The V end lost 4 bases, the J end lost 6 bases, and 15 bases lay between the germline ends. Germline loops: CDR1 KGHDR, CDR2 SFDVKD. CDR3 length: 15 amino acids. CDR3 region: CATSEPGLHFNEQFF. Here the CDR3 DNA reads TGTGCCACCAGTGAACCGGGACTCCACTTCAATGAGCAGTTCTTC.

V and J are TRBV7-3 and TRBJ2-7, with 12 bases matching TRBD2. J was trimmed by 0 bases and V by 6 bases; bases with no gene match: 3. The CDR3 contains 15 residues. The germline V gene has CDR1 SGHTA and CDR2 FQGTGA. CDR3 protein: CASSPSGRDSYEQYF. In DNA, the CDR3 is TGTGCCAGCAGTCCTAGCGGGAGGGACTCCTACGAGCAGTACTTC.

This clone was counted only a few times. This sequence joins TRBV9 and TRBJ1-3; D is ambiguous. Trimming removed 0 bases at V and 3 bases at J, with 16 bases between. The CDR3 has 17 residues. Germline CDR1 SGDLS, CDR2 YYNGEE. The CDR3 DNA sequence: TGTGCCAGCAGCGTAGCCCCCCAGGTCCGTGGTGGAAACACCATATATTTT. Translating it yields CASSVAPQVRGGNTIYF.

This chain uses TRBV19 with TRBJ1-5; D unclear. V was trimmed by 1 base and J by 1 base, leaving 11 bases between them. The CDR3 covers 16 residues. Germline CDR1 LNHDA, CDR2 SQIVND (reference sequence). The DNA for the CDR3 is TGTGCCAGTAGTATAGCTGTTACGGTGAGCAATCAGCCCCAGCATTTT. Translated, it gives CASSIAVTVSNQPQHF.

CDR3 amino acids: CATSGVYGNEQFF. Here the CDR3 DNA reads TGTGCCACCAGTGGCGTCTATGGCAATGAGCAGTTCTTC. V is TRBV24-1 and J is TRBJ2-1; D not resolved. CDR3 length: 13 amino acids. Trimming cost V 5 bases and J 6 bases, with 10 bases left between them. From germline, CDR1 is KGHDR and CDR2 SFDVKD.

The genes are TRBV9 and TRBJ2-5; 7 bases fit TRBD1. The germline CDR1 and CDR2 sequences are SGDLS and YYNGEE. The CDR3 sequence is 16 residues long. The V gene end was trimmed by 3 bases and the J gene end by 1 base; junction bases not matched to a gene: 9. The CDR3 sequence is CASSEGGQAIQETQYF. CDR3 DNA sequence: TGTGCCAGCAGCGAGGGCGGACAGGCTATCCAAGAGACCCAGTACTTC. The full variable domain, in which reference TRBV9 and TRBJ2-5 provide the parts outside the CDR3, is DSGVTQTPKHLITATGQRVTLRCSPRSGDLSVYWYQQSLDQGLQFLIQYYNGEERAKGNILERFSAQQFPDLHSELNLSSLELGDSALYFCASSEGGQAIQETQYFGPGTRLLVL.

The J gene is TRBJ1-5, the V gene TRBV19; a possible D gene is TRBD1 (5 bases). The germline CDR1 and CDR2 sequences are LNHDA and SQIVND (reference sequence). With 6 bases removed from V and 0 bases from J, the gap between germline ends came to 15 bases. The CDR3 consists of 16 residues. CDR3 DNA sequence: TGTGCCAGTAGGGGACTAGACTGGCATAGCAATCAGCCCCAGCATTTT. This encodes CASRGLDWHSNQPQHF.

The chain combines TRBV2 with TRBJ2-3, with D maybe TRBD2 (5 bases). With 4 bases removed from V and 4 bases from J, the gap between germline ends came to 12 bases. The CDR3 is made up of 14 amino acids. The V gene's germline CDR1 is SNHLY and CDR2 FYNNEI. DNA of the CDR3: TGTGCCAGCAGTGGCGTGGGAGCCCCAGATACGCAGTATTTT. Its translation: CASSGVGAPDTQYF.

This clone was observed many times. The V call is TRBV6-2 or TRBV6-3, the J call TRBJ2-3; D not certain. The germline V gene has CDR1 MNHEY and CDR2 SVGEGT. Trimming took 1 base from V and 2 from J, leaving 4 bases between them. The CDR3 contains 13 residues. CDR3 amino acids: CASSYYSTDTQYF. CDR3 in DNA: TGTGCCAGCAGTTACTACTCCACAGATACGCAGTATTTT.

This chain uses TRBV27 with TRBJ1-6; D is undetermined. Trimming left V 0 bases short and J 11 bases short, with 8 bases between. The germline V gene has CDR1 MNHEY and CDR2 SMNVEV (reference sequence). The CDR3 runs to 13 residues. CDR3 nucleotides: TGTGCCAGCAGTTTATCGCCAAGCACACCCCTCCACTTT. Translated, it gives CASSLSPSTPLHF.